This TCR beta chain emerged from a study of human T cells and chemical hapten exposure. Study-wide context: TCR yields differed between samples (mainly from small differences in pooled library volume).

The CDR3 spans 13 residues. Germline V gives CDR1 LGHNA, CDR2 YSLEER. The germline V and J ends were trimmed by 2 bases and 10 bases, with 9 bases remaining between them. To note about this clonotype: Its specificity is not known.

Time point here: pre-sensitization, week 0. Specified treatment: therapeutic diphenylcyclopropenone sensitization with weekly scalp DPC. Study-wide points: The immune response of these alopecia patients might not match healthy individuals'.

TCRdb reprocessed the RACE reads via MiXCR and lists one record per CDR3 protein. This sample carries about 92,000 distinct CDR3 sequences, around 10% of them seen once, and the ten largest clones take approximately 3.8%. The receptor was derived from a middle-aged woman with alopecia areata. Some clones in this sample may be carry-over from other donors' samples. Material: whole blood, obtained in connection with sensitization to the hapten diphenylcyclopropenone (DPC). J is TRBJ1-6 and V is TRBV4-3; D call uncertain. In DNA form, the CDR3 reads TGCGCCAGCAGCCAATCCAACAGCTCACCCCTCCACTTT. It yields the protein CASSQSNSSPLHF.